This TCR beta chain was sequenced for a study of cytomegalovirus exposure and HLA in healthy donors. Turning to the study itself: A data release that came early held 80 million or so unique TCRs from HLA-typed donors. Genetic ancestry analysis placed around four fifths of the 300 to 500 donors that were genotyped in the Caucasian-associated cluster.

The J segment lost 5 bases and the V segment lost 2 bases, leaving 18 bases of the junction unmatched. The CDR3 is made up of 19 amino acids. CDR1 SEHNR and CDR2 FQNEAQ come from the germline V gene (reference sequence). Both 60 Vbeta primers and 13 Jbeta primers went into the PCR. Sequencing used immunoSEQ multiplex PCR; TCRdb keeps in-frame clones, though not all of them. The sample comprises 200,000 to 250,000 clones, over 70% of which are singletons, and 0.71% rests with the top ten. The sequence was obtained from a boy under 10 years old in good health and CMV-seronegative. Sequenced input: PBMCs. This chain connects TRBV7-9 to TRBJ2-5, with 9 positions matching TRBD2. The CDR3 DNA is TGTGCCAGCAGCTTACAACAGGCAGCTAGCGGGGACGTACGGGAGACCCAGTACTTC. Residues: CASSLQQAASGDVRETQYF.